The present T cell receptor beta chain was sequenced within a study of long-term antiretroviral therapy in people with HIV. For the study at large: First collections came about a decade before the 2015 immediate-ART recommendation. Regarding the study as a whole: The study found that diversity rose after ART but stayed below transplant donor controls. Within the repertoire, clones expanded before ART were dominant at all time points.

Details on this clone: Its antigen remains unidentified.

The libraries were made with immunoSEQ v3.0 at survey level. Assay: immunoSEQ multiplex PCR; the TCRdb copy retains only in-frame clones and omits some. The top ten clones hold around 2% of a sample with around 32,000 clones, around 97% of them seen once. Treatment for every participant with HIV took place in the United States. The source of this sequence is a man under 40 with HIV. The source was unsorted PBMCs, collected 7.6 years after starting antiretroviral therapy.

CDR3 DNA sequence: TGTGCCAGCAGTGCGACGGGGAACTATGGCTACACCTTC. It is translated as CASSATGNYGYTF. The V call is TRBV6-1, the J call TRBJ1-2; D ambiguous. Germline loops: CDR1 MNHNS, CDR2 SASEGT. CDR3 length: 13 residues. V lost 4 bases to trimming and J lost 2 bases, with 8 bases between them.